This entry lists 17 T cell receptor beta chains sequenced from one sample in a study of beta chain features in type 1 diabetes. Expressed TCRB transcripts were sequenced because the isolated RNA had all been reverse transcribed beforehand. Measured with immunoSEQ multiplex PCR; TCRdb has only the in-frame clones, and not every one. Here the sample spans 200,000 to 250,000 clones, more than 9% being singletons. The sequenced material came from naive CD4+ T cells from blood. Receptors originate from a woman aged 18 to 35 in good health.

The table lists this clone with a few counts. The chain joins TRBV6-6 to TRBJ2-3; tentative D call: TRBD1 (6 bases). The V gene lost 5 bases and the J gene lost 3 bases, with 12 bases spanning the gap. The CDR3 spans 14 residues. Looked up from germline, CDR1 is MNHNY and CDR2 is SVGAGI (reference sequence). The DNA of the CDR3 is TGTGCCAGCAGTCCTCGAACAGGGACAGATACGCAGTATTTT. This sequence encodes CASSPRTGTDTQYF.

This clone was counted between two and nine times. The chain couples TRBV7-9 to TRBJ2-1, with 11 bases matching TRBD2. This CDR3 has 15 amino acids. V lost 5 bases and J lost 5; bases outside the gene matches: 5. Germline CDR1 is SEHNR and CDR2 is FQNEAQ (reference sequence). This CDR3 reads CASSRTSGRHNEQFF. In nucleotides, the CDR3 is TGTGCCAGCAGCCGGACTAGCGGGCGGCACAATGAGCAGTTCTTC.

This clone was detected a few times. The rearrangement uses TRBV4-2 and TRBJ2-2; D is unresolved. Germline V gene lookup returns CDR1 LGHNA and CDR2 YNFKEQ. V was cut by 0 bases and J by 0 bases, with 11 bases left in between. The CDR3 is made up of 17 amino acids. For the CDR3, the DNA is TGTGCCAGCAGCCAAGATAAAAGAGGTTCGAACACCGGGGAGCTGTTTTTT. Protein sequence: CASSQDKRGSNTGELFF.

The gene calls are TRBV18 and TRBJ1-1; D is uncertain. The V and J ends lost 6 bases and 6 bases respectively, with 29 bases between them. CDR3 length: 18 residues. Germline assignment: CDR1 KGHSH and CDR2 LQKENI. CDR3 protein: CASSPHAGIGRSNPEAFF. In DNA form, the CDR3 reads TGTGCCAGCTCGCCTCATGCCGGGATTGGAAGGTCAAACCCTGAAGCTTTCTTT.

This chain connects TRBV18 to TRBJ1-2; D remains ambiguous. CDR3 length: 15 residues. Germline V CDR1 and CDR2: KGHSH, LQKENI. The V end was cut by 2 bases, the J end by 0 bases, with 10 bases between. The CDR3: CASSPDPRANYGYTF. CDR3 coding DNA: TGTGCCAGCTCACCAGATCCTCGGGCTAACTATGGCTACACCTTC.

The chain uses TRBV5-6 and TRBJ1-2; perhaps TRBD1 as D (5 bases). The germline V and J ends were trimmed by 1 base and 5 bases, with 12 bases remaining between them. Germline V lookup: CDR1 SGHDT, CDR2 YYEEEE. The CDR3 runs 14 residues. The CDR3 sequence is CASSLFQGWYGYTF. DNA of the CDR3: TGTGCCAGCAGCTTGTTCCAGGGATGGTATGGCTACACCTTC. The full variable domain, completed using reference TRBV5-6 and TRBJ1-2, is DAGVTQSPTHLIKTRGQQVTLRCSPKSGHDTVSWYQQALGQGPQFIFQYYEEEERQRGNFPDRFSGHQFPNYSSELNVNALLLGDSALYLCASSLFQGWYGYTFGSGTRLTVV.

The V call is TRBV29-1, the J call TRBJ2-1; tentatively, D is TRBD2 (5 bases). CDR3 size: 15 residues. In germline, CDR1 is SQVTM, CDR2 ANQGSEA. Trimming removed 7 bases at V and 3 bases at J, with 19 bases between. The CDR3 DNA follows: TGCAGCGCTAATCCACGGAGGCGTCGCTACAATGAGCAGTTCTTC. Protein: CSANPRRRRYNEQFF.

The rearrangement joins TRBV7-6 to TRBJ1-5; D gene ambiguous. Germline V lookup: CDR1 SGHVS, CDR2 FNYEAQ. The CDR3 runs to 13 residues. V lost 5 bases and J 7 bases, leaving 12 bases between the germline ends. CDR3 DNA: TGTGCCAGCAGCCCCCCCGACGGGCAGCCCCAGCATTTT. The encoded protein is CASSPPDGQPQHF.

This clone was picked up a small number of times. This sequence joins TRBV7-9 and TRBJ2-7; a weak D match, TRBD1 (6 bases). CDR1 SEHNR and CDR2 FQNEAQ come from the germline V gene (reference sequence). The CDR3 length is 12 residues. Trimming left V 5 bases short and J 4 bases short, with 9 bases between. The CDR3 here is CASSAQGYEQYF. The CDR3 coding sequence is TGTGCCAGCAGCGCGCAGGGGTACGAGCAGTACTTC.

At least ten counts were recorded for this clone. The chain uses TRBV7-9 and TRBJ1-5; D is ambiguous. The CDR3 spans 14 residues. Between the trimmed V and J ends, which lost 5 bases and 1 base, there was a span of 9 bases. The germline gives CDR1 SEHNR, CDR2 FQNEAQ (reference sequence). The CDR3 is CASSHAGSNQPQHF. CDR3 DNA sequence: TGTGCCAGCAGCCATGCGGGGAGCAATCAGCCCCAGCATTTT.

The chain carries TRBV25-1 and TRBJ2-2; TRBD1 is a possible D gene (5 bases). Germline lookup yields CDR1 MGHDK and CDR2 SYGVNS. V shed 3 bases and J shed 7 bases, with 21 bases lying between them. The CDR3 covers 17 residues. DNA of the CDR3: TGTGCCAGCAGTGAGATAAAATCAGGGCTTACTGGCGGGGAGCTGTTTTTT. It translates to CASSEIKSGLTGGELFF. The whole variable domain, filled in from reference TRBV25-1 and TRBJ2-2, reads EADIYQTPRYLVIGTGKKITLECSQTMGHDKMYWYQQDPGMELHLIHYSYGVNSTEKGDLSSESTVSRIRTEHFPLTLESARPSHTSQYLCASSEIKSGLTGGELFFGEGSRLTVL.

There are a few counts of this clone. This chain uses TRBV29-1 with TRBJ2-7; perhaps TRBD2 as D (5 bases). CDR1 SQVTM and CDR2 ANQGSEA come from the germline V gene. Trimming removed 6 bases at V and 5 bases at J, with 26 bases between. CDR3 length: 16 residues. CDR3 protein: CSVSYPSRGEANEQYF. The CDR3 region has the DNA TGCAGCGTATCGTACCCGAGCCGGGGAGAGGCGAACGAGCAGTACTTC.

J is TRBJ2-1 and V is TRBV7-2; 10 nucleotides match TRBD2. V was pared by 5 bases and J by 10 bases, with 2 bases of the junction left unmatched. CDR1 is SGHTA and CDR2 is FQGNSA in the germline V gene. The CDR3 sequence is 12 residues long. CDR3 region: CASSPSGSEQFF. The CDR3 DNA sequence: TGTGCCAGCAGCCCTAGCGGGAGCGAGCAGTTCTTC.

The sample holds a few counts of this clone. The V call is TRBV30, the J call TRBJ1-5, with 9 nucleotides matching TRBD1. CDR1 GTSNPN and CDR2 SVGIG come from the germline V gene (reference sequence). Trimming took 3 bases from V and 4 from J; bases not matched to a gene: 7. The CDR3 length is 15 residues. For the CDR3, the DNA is TGTGCCTGGAGGGAAGGGGACAGGGCGAATCAGCCCCAGCATTTT. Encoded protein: CAWREGDRANQPQHF. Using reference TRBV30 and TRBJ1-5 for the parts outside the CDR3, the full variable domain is SQTIHQWPATLVQPVGSPLSLECTVEGTSNPNLYWYRQAAGRGLQLLFYSVGIGQISSEVPQNLSASRPQDRQFILSSKKLLLSDSGFYLCAWREGDRANQPQHFGDGTRLSIL.

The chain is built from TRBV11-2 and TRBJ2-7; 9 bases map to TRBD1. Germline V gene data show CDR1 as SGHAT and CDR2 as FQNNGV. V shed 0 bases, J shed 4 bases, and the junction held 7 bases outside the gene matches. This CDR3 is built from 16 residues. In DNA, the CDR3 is TGTGCCAGCAGCTTAGATCAAGGACAGGGGAGTTACGAGCAGTACTTC. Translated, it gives CASSLDQGQGSYEQYF.

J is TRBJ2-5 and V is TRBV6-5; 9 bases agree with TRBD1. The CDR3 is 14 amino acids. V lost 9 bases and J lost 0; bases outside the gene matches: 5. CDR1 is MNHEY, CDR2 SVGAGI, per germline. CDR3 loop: CASQDRGDQETQYF. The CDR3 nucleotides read TGTGCCAGTCAGGACAGGGGCGACCAAGAGACCCAGTACTTC.

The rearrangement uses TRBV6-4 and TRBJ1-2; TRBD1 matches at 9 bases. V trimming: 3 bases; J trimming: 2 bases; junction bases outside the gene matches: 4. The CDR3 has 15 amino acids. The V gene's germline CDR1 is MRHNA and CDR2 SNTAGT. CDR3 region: CASSERGTGNYGYTF. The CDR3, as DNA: TGTGCCAGCAGTGAACGAGGGACAGGGAACTATGGCTACACCTTC.